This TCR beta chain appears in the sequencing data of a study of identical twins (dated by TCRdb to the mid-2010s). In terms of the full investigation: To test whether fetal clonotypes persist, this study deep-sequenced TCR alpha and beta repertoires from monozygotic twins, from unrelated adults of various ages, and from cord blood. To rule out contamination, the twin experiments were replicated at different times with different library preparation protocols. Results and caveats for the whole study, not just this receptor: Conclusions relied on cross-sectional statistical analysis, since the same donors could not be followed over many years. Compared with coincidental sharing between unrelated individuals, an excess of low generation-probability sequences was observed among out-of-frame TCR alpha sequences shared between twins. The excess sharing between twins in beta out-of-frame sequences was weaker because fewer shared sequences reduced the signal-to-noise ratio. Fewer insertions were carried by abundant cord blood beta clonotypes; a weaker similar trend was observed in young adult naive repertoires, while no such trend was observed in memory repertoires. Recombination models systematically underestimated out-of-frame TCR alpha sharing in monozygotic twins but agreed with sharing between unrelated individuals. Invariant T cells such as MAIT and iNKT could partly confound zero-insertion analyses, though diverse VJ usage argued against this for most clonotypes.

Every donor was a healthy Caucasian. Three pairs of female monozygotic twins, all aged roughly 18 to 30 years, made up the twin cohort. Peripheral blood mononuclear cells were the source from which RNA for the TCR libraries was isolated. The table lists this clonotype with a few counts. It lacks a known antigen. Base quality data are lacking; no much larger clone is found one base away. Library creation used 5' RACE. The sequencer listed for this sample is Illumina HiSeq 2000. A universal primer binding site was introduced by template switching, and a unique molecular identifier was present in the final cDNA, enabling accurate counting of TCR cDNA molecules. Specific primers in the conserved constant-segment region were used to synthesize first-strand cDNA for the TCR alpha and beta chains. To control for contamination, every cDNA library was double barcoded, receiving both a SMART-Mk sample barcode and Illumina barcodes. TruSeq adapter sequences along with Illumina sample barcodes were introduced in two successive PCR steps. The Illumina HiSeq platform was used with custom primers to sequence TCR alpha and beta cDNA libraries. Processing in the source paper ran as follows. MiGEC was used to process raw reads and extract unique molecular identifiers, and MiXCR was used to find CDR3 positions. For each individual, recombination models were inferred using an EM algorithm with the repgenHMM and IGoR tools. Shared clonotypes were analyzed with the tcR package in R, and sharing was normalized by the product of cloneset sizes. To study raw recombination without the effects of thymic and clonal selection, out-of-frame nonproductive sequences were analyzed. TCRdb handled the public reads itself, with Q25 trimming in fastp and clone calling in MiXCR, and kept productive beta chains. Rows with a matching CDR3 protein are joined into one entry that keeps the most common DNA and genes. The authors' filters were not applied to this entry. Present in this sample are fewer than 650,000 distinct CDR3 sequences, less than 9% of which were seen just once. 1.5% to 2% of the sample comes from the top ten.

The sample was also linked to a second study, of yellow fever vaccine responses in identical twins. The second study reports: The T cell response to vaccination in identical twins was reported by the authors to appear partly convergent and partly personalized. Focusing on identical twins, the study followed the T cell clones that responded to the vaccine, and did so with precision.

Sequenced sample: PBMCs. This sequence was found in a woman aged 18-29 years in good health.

The DNA reads as follows: TGCGCAAAAGGGGCCCAAGAGACCCAGTACTTC. Its protein product is CAKGAQETQYF. Here the chain combines TRBV20-1 and TRBJ2-5, with a weak D call of TRBD1 (5 bases match). The CDR3 has 11 amino acids, counting the end cysteine and phenylalanine. Only CDR3 DNA is held: 33 bases, read in frame from base 1. The germline V gene (reference sequence) gives CDR1 as DFQATT and CDR2 as SNEGSKA.